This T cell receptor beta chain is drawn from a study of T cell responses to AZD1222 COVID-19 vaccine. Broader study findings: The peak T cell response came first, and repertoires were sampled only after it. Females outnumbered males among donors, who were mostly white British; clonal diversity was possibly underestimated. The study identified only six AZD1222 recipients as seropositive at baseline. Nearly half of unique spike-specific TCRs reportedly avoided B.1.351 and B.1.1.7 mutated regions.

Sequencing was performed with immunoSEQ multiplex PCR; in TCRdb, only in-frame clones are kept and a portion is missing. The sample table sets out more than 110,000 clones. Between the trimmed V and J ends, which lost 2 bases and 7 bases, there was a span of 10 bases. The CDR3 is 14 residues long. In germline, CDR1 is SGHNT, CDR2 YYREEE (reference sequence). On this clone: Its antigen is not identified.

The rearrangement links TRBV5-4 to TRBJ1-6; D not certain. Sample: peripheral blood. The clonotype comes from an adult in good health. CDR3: CASSFRGKNSPLHF. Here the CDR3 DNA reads TGTGCCAGCAGCTTTCGTGGCAAGAATTCACCCCTCCACTTT.